The text below deals with one T cell receptor (beta chain). Germline V gene sequence: CDR1 PRHDT, CDR2 FYEKMQ (reference sequence). CDR3 length: 15 amino acids. Trimming pared 0 bases from V and 0 bases from J, leaving 9 bases between. Repertoires were generated with immunoSEQ multiplex PCR, while TCRdb's copy carries only in-frame clones and drops some. The sample shows approximately 150,000 clones, approximately 91% of them seen only once. The data were obtained in a study of T cell responses to AZD1222 COVID-19 vaccine. The material was peripheral blood, obtained 28 days after the second AZD1222 dose. The TCR comes from an adult who received the AZD1222 COVID-19 vaccine. The chain joins TRBV13 to TRBJ2-7; weak D call: TRBD1 (6 bases). Here the CDR3 DNA reads TGTGCCAGCAGCTTAGGGGACAGAGACTCCTACGAGCAGTACTTC. Residues: CASSLGDRDSYEQYF.